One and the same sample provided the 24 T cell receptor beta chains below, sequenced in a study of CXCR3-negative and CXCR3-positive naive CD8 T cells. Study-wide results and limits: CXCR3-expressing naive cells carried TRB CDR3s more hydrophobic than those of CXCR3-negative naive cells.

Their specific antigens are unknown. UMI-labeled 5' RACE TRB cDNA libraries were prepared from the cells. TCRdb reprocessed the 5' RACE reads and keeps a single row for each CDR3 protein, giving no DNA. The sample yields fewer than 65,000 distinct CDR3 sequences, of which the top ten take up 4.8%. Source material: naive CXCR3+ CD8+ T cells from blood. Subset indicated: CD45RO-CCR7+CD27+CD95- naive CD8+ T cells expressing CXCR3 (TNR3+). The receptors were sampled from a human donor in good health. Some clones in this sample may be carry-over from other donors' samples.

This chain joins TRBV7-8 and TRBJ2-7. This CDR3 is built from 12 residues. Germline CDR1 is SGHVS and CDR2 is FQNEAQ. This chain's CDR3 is CASRLARYEQYF.

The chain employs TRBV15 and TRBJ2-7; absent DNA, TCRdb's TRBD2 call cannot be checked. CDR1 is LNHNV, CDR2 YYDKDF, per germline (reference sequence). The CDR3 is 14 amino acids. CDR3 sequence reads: CATKSPAGRDEQYF.

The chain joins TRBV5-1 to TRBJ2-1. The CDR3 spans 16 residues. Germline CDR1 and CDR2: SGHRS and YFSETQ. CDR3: CASSWGRSLSYNEQFF.

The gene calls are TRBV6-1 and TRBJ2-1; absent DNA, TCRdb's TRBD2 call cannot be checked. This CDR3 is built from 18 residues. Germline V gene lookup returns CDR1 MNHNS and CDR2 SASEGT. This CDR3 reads CASSQTPSGRAVYNEQFF.

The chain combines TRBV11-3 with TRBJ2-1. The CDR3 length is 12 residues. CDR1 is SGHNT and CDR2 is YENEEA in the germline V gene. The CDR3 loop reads CASSPDDNEQFF.

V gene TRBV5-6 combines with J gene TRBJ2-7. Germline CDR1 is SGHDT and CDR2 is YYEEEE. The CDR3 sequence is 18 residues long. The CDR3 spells CASSLGLGVAGPPYEQYF.

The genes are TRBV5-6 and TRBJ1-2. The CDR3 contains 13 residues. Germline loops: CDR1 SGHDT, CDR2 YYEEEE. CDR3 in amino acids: CASSLEKNNGYTF.

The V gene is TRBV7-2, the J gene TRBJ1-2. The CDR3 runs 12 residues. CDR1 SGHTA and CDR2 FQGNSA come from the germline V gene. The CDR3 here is CASSFSNYGYTF. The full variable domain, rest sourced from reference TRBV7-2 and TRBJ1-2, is GAGVSQSPSNKVTEKGKDVELRCDPISGHTALYWYRQSLGQGLEFLIYFQGNSAPDKSGLPSDRFSAERTGGSVSTLTIQRTQQEDSAVYLCASSFSNYGYTFGSGTRLTVV.

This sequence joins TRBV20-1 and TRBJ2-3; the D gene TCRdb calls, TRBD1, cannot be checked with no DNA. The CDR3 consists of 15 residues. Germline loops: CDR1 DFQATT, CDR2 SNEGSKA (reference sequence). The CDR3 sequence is CSATTGTALADTQYF.

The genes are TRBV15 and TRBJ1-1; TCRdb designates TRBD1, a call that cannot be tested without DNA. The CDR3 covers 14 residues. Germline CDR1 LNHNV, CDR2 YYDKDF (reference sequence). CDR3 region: CATSRDKGQPEAFF.

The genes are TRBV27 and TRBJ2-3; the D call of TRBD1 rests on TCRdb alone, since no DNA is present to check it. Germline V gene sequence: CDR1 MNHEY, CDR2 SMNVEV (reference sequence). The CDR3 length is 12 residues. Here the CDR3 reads CASSPGTDTQYF.

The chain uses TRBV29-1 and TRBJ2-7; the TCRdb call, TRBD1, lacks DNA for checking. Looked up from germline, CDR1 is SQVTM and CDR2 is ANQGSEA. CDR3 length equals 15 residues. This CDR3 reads CSVDGGGTWPYEQYF.

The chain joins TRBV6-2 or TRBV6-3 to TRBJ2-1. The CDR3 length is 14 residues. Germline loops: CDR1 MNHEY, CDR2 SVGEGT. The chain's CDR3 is CASSFYSKDNEQFF.

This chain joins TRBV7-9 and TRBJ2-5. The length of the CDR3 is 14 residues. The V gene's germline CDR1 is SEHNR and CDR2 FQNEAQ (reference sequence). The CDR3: CASSFKIPIETQYF.

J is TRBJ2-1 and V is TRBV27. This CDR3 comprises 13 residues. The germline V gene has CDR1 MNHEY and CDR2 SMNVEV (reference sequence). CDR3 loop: CASSYGSVDEQFF.

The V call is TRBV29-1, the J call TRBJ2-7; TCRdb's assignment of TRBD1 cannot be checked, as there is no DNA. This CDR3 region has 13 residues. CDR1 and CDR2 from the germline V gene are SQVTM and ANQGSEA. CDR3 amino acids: CSVETGTNYEQYF.

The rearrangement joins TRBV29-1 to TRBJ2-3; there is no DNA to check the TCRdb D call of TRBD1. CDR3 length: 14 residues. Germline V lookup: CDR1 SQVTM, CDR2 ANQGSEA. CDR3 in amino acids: CSVEDLGTGDTQYF.

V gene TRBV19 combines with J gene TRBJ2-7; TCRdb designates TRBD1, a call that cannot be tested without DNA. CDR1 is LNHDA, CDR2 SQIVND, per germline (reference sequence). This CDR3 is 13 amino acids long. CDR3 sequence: CASSMGQAYEQYF. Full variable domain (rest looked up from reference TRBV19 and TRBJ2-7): DGGITQSPKYLFRKEGQNVTLSCEQNLNHDAMYWYRQDPGQGLRLIYYSQIVNDFQKGDIAEGYSVSREKKESFPLTVTSAQKNPTAFYLCASSMGQAYEQYFGPGTRLTVT.

Here the CDR3 reads CSVGKGDSYNEQFF. The chain carries TRBV29-1 and TRBJ2-1; TCRdb gives TRBD1 as the D gene, but with no DNA this cannot be confirmed. CDR3 size: 14 residues. The germline CDR1 and CDR2 sequences are SQVTM and ANQGSEA.

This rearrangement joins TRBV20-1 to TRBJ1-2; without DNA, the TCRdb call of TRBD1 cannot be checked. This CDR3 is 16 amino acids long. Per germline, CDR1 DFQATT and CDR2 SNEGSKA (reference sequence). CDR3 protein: CSASDRTGRLNYGYTF.

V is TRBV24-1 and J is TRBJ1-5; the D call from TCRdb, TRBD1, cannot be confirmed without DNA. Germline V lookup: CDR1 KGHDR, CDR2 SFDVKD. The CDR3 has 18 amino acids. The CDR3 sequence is CATSGPANRDRPNQPQHF.

The CDR3 here is CASSHGLALYEQYF. This chain uses TRBV6-6 with TRBJ2-7; the TCRdb D gene call, TRBD2, has no DNA to confirm it. The CDR3 spans 14 residues. Germline loops: CDR1 MNHNY, CDR2 SVGAGI (reference sequence).

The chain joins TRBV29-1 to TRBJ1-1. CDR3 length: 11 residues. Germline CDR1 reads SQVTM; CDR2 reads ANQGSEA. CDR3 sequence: CSVGGYTEAFF.

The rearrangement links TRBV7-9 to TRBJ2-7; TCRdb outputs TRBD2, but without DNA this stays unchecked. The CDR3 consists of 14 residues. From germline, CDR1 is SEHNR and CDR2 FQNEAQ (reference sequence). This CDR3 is CASSARLAGNEQYF.